The present entry profiles one T cell receptor beta chain with its context. The data were taken from a study of CD8 T cells in ankylosing spondylitis. Germline-derived CDR1 and CDR2 are SGHTA and FQGNSA. V shed 5 bases, J shed 7 bases, and the junction held 11 bases outside the gene matches. The CDR3 is 15 amino acids. TCRdb called the 5' RACE reads again in MiXCR, with one record for every CDR3 protein. The repertoire holds approximately 150,000 distinct CDR3 sequences, with around a tenth as singletons. This chain uses TRBV7-2 with TRBJ2-1, with 7 bases that match TRBD1. Sequencing was performed on blood, either unsorted or a sorted T cell fraction (not recorded which). The sequence was collected from a female donor with ankylosing spondylitis or in good health (not recorded which). The CDR3 DNA reads as TGTGCCAGCAGCCGCAGACAGGGAAGGTTGAATGAGCAGTTCTTC. Its protein product is CASSRRQGRLNEQFF.